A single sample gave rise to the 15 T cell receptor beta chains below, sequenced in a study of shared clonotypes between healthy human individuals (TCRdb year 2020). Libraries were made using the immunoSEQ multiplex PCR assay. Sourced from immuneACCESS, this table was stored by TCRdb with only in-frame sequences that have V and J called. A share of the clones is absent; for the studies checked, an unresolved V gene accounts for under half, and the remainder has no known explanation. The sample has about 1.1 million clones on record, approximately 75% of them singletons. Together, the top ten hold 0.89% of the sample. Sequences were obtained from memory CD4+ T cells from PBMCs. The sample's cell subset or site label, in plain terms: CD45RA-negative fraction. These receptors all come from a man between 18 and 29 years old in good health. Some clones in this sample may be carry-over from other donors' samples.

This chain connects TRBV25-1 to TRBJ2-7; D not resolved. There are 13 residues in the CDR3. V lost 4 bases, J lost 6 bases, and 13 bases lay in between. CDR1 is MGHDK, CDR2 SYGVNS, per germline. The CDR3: CASSVDTSVEQYF. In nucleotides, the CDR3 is TGTGCCAGCAGTGTTGACACCAGCGTCGAGCAGTACTTC.

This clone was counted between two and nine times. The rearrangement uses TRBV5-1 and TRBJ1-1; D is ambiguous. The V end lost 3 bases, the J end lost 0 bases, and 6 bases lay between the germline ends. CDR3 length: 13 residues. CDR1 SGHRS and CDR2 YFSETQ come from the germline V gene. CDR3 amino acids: CASSWEMNTEAFF. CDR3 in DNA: TGCGCCAGCAGCTGGGAGATGAACACTGAAGCTTTCTTT.

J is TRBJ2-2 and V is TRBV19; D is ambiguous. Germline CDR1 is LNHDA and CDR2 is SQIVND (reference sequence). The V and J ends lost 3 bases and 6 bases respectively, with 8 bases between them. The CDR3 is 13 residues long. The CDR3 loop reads CASSITVAGELFF. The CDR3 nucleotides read TGTGCCAGTAGTATTACAGTTGCCGGGGAGCTGTTTTTT.

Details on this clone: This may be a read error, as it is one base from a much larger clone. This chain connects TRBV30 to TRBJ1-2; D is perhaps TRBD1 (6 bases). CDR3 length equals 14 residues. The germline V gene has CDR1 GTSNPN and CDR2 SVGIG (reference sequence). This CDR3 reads CAWSVLSGAGGHTF. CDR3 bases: TGTGCCTGGAGTGTACTGTCGGGGGCGGGTGGCCACACCTTC.

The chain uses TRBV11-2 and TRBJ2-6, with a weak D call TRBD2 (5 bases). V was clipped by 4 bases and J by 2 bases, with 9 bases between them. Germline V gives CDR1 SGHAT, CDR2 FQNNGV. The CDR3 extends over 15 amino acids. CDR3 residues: CASSSTSAGANVLTF. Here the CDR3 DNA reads TGTGCCAGCAGCTCTACTAGTGCTGGGGCCAACGTCCTGACTTTC.

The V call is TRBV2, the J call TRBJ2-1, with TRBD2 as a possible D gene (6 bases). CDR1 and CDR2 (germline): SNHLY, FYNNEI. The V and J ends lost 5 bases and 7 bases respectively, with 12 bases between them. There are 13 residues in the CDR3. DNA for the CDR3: TGTGCCAGCAGTTCGGGACTCCTAAATGAGCAGTTCTTC. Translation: CASSSGLLNEQFF.

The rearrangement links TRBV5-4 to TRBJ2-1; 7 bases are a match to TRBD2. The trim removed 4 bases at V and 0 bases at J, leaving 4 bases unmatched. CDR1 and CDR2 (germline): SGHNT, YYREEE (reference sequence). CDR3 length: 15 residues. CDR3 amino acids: CASSPGTTSYNEQFF. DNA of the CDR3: TGTGCCAGCAGCCCGGGGACTACCTCCTACAATGAGCAGTTCTTC.

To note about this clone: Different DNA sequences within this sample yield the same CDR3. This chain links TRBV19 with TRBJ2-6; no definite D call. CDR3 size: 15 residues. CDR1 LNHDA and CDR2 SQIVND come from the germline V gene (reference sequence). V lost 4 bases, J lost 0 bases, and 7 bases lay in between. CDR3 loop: CASSTANSGANVLTF. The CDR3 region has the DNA TGTGCCAGTAGTACCGCAAACTCTGGGGCCAACGTCCTGACTTTC. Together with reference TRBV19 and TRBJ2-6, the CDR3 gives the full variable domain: DGGITQSPKYLFRKEGQNVTLSCEQNLNHDAMYWYRQDPGQGLRLIYYSQIVNDFQKGDIAEGYSVSREKKESFPLTVTSAQKNPTAFYLCASSTANSGANVLTFGAGSRLTVL.

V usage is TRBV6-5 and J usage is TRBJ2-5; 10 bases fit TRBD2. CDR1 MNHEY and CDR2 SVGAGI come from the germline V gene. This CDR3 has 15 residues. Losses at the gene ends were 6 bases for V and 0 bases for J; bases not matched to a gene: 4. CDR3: CASRRTSGYQETQYF. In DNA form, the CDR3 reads TGTGCCAGCAGGCGGACTAGCGGTTACCAAGAGACCCAGTACTTC.

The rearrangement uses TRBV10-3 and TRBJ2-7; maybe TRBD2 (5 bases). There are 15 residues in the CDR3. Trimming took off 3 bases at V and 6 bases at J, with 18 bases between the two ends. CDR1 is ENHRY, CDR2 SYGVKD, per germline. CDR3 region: CAISDYDPSWGEQYF. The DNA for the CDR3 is TGTGCCATCAGTGATTATGACCCTAGCTGGGGCGAGCAGTACTTC.

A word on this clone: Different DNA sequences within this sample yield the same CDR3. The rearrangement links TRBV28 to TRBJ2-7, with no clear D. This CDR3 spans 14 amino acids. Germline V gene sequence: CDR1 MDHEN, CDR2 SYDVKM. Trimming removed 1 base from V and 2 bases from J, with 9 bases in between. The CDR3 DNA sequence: TGTGCCAGCAGTTTATCCGGACCGACCTACGAGCAGTACTTC. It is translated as CASSLSGPTYEQYF.

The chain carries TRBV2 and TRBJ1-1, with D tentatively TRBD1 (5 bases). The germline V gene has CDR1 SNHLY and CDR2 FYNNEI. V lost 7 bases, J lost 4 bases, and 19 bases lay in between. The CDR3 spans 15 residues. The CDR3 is CASKEGGARATEAFF. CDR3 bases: TGTGCCAGCAAAGAGGGAGGGGCGCGGGCCACTGAAGCTTTCTTT.

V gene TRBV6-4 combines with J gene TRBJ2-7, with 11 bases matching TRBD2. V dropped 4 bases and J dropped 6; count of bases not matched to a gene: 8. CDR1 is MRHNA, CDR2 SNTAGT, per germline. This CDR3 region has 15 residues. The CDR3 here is CASSALLAGVGEQYF. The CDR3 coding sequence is TGTGCCAGCAGTGCCCTACTAGCGGGAGTTGGCGAGCAGTACTTC.

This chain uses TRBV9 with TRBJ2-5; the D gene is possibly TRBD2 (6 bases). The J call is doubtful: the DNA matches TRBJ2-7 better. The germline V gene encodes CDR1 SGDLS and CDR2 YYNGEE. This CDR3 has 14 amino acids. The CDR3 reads CASSVAAGRYEQYF. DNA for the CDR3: TGTGCCAGCAGCGTAGCGGCAGGGAGGTACGAGCAGTACTTC.

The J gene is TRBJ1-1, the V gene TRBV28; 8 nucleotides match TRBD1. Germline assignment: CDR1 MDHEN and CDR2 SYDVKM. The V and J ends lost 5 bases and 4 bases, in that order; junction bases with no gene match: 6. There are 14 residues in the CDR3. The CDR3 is CASSTRTGSTEAFF. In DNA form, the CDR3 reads TGTGCCAGCAGTACCAGGACAGGGTCCACTGAAGCTTTCTTT.